This is a list of T cell receptor beta chains from one sample in a study of OX40 agonist ivuxolimab in advanced cancers. Data came from immunoSEQ multiplex PCR; TCRdb stores just in-frame clones and leaves some out. Found here are about 24,000 clones, approximately 89% of them singletons; the top ten hold over 15%. The material sequenced was CD4+ or CD8+ T cells sorted from blood, taken in a trial of the OX40 agonist ivuxolimab. The receptor set was obtained from an adult with an advanced solid tumor such as melanoma, head and neck, liver or kidney cancer. Both conserved end residues are part of each CDR3. The D gene is left open where the match is weak. Size values are once, few and many counts, or a class for expanded clones, and some rows have none.

CDR3 DNA	CDR3 protein	V gene	J gene	clone size	D gene
TGTGCCAGCAGCTCATATACGGGGGGAGGTACTGAAGCTTTCTTT	CASSSYTGGGTEAFF	TRBV7-9	TRBJ1-1	once	NA
TGTGCCAGCCAGGGTGGAGAGACCCAGTACTTC	CASQGGETQYF	TRBV19	TRBJ2-5	NA	NA
TGTGCCAGCAGCCGAAGCTCAGGCGTGCTAGAGACCCAGTACTTC	CASSRSSGVLETQYF	TRBV7-6	TRBJ2-5	NA	NA
TGTGCCAGCACTATAGCTGGGGAGACCCAGTACTTC	CASTIAGETQYF	TRBV2	TRBJ2-5	NA	NA
TGTGCCTGCGGGACTAGCGGGATGCCCACAGATACGCAGTATTTT	CACGTSGMPTDTQYF	TRBV30	TRBJ2-3	once	TRBD2
TGTGCCAGCAGCTTGGTGTCTAGCGGAAACCAGTTCTTC	CASSLVSSGNQFF	TRBV7-9	TRBJ2-1	NA	TRBD2
TGCGCCAGCAGCCAAGGGGCCCGGGGTATAGCCAAAAACATTCAGTACTTC	CASSQGARGIAKNIQYF	TRBV4-3	TRBJ2-4	NA	NA
TGTGCCAGCAGCTTGGGGGGGATACGGGACTATGGCTACACCTTC	CASSLGGIRDYGYTF	TRBV7-8	TRBJ1-2	NA	NA
TGTGCCAGCAGCTTAGGAGGAGGCTACACCTTC	CASSLGGGYTF	TRBV7-6	TRBJ1-2	NA	NA
TGTGCCAGTAGTATAGAAACCGGGACCAGGAGGAGCGAGCAGTACTTC	CASSIETGTRRSEQYF	TRBV19	TRBJ2-7	NA	NA
TGTGCCAGCAGCCACATGGGACAGAGGGAGCAGTACTTC	CASSHMGQREQYF	TRBV5-5	TRBJ2-7	once	TRBD1
TGTGCCAGCAGCTTAGCGGCAGGGGCCAATGAGCAGTTCTTC	CASSLAAGANEQFF	TRBV7-2	TRBJ2-1	NA	NA
TGTGCCAGCAAAATAGCGGGGGTCAGCACAGATACGCAGTATTTT	CASKIAGVSTDTQYF	TRBV6-5	TRBJ2-3	NA	TRBD2
TGTGCCAGCAGCTTGTCGGCGACTTTCTATGGCTACACCTTC	CASSLSATFYGYTF	TRBV11-2	TRBJ1-2	NA	NA
TGTGCCAGCAGCCTCGGGGTCGGTGGCACTGAAGCTTTCTTT	CASSLGVGGTEAFF	TRBV4-1	TRBJ1-1	NA	NA
TGTGCCAGCAGTAGATGGGGGACAGGCGCTTTCTCTGGAAACACCATATATTTT	CASSRWGTGAFSGNTIYF	TRBV27	TRBJ1-3	NA	TRBD1
TGTGCCAGCAGTTACCCAGGTAGCAATCAGCCCCAGCATTTT	CASSYPGSNQPQHF	TRBV6-6	TRBJ1-5	NA	NA
TGTGCCAGCAGCTCGTTACAGGGAGGGCTTGGTGAAAAACTGTTTTTT	CASSSLQGGLGEKLFF	TRBV7-9	TRBJ1-4	NA	NA
TGTGCCAGCAGCTCATCGACAGTCGATCAGCCCCAGCATTTT	CASSSSTVDQPQHF	TRBV7-8	TRBJ1-5	NA	NA
TGTGCCAGTAAAGGATGGGACACTGAAGCTTTCTTT	CASKGWDTEAFF	TRBV19	TRBJ1-1	NA	NA
TGCGCCAGCAGCGTAACCGGGACTTCTCAAGATACGCAGTATTTT	CASSVTGTSQDTQYF	TRBV5-1	TRBJ2-3	NA	NA
TGTGCCAGCAGCTTAGCCATTAATTCACCCCTCCACTTT	CASSLAINSPLHF	TRBV7-8	TRBJ1-6	few	NA
TGCAGCGTTGAAGGCCGGGACAGTCAAGAGACCCAGTACTTC	CSVEGRDSQETQYF	TRBV29-1	TRBJ2-5	NA	TRBD1
TGTGCCAGCAGTTTATATGGGGAGCCCTACGAGCAGTACTTC	CASSLYGEPYEQYF	TRBV27	TRBJ2-7	NA	NA
TGTGCCAGCAGCACGGGACAGGGCACAGATACGCAGTATTTT	CASSTGQGTDTQYF	TRBV11-3	TRBJ2-3	NA	TRBD1
TGTGCCAGCAGCTTACCTGTCTACCCTACAGGGGATGAAAAACTGTTTTTT	CASSLPVYPTGDEKLFF	TRBV7-6	TRBJ1-4	NA	TRBD1
TGTGCCAGCAGCGCCCGGGATCCGACGACCTCACCCCTCCACTTT	CASSARDPTTSPLHF	TRBV9	TRBJ1-6	once	NA
TGTGCCAGCAGCCCGTCCGGGACTAGCGGGAGGGATACGCAGTATTTT	CASSPSGTSGRDTQYF	TRBV5-4	TRBJ2-3	NA	TRBD2
TGTGCCAGCAGAGGTTTGGAAGAGACCCAGTACTTC	CASRGLEETQYF	TRBV2	TRBJ2-5	NA	NA
TGCGCCAGCAGCTTTCGGGACCAAGAGACCCAGTACTTC	CASSFRDQETQYF	TRBV5-1	TRBJ2-5	NA	NA
TGTGCCAGCAGCTTAGATCTGGCTAGCGGGGTATCCGAGCAGTACTTC	CASSLDLASGVSEQYF	TRBV11-2	TRBJ2-7	NA	TRBD2
TGTGCCAGCAGTCCACAGCCTCCCTCTAAGCACAATGAGCAGTTCTTC	CASSPQPPSKHNEQFF	TRBV2	TRBJ2-1	NA	NA
TGTGCTAGCAGCTTAGAGCAGGGTAAAGAGACCCAGTACTTC	CASSLEQGKETQYF	TRBV7-7	TRBJ2-5	NA	NA
TGTGCCACAGGGACAGATAATTCACCCCTCCACTTT	CATGTDNSPLHF	TRBV10-3	TRBJ1-6	once	TRBD1
TGTGCCAGCAGCCACACTAGAGGGACTAGCGGGAGGTATGAGCAGTTCTTC	CASSHTRGTSGRYEQFF	TRBV27	TRBJ2-1	NA	TRBD2
TGTGCCAGTCGACAAGGGGGGGATTATCAGCCCCAGCATTTT	CASRQGGDYQPQHF	TRBV6-5	TRBJ1-5	NA	NA
TGCGCCAGCAGCCCCGGGACTAGTCGTTCCGAGCAGTACTTC	CASSPGTSRSEQYF	TRBV5-1	TRBJ2-7	once	TRBD2
TGTGCCAGCAGCAAACACGGGATAGCTAATGAAAAACTGTTTTTT	CASSKHGIANEKLFF	TRBV21-1	TRBJ1-4	NA	NA
TGTGCTAGTGCCCGGGAGGGTACCTATAATTCACCCCTCCACTTT	CASAREGTYNSPLHF	TRBV12-5	TRBJ1-6	NA	NA
TGTGCCAGCAGCTTGTGGGCTAGCCGAGAGACCCAGTACTTC	CASSLWASRETQYF	TRBV5-6	TRBJ2-5	NA	NA
TGTGCCAGCAGCTTAACTGGAAACACCATATATTTT	CASSLTGNTIYF	TRBV7-3	TRBJ1-3	NA	NA
TGCGCCAGCAGCACGCCGGGACAGGTACAGTACTTC	CASSTPGQVQYF	TRBV5-1	TRBJ2-4	NA	TRBD1
TGTGCCAGCAGTTTTGGGACTTTTTCACCCCTCCACTTT	CASSFGTFSPLHF	TRBV27	TRBJ1-6	NA	NA
TGTGCCAGCAGCCCCCCCCCAGGGAAAAACACCATATATTTT	CASSPPPGKNTIYF	TRBV7-9	TRBJ1-3	NA	NA
TGTGCCAGCAGCGTAGGACTAGCGGGAGTGTCCTACAATGAGCAGTTCTTC	CASSVGLAGVSYNEQFF	TRBV9	TRBJ2-1	NA	TRBD2
TGCGCCAGCAGCTTGGCAGGGCATGAGACCCAGTACTTC	CASSLAGHETQYF	TRBV5-1	TRBJ2-5	NA	NA
TGTGCCCATGAAATCGGGGACAGGCTTACTGAAAAACTGTTTTTT	CAHEIGDRLTEKLFF	TRBV5-6	TRBJ1-4	NA	TRBD1
TGTGCCTGGAGCGCCGACAGGGGTGTCAACTATAATTCACCCCTCCACTTT	CAWSADRGVNYNSPLHF	TRBV30	TRBJ1-6	NA	TRBD1
TGTGCCAGTAGTAAGAAGGGAACAGATACGCAGTATTTT	CASSKKGTDTQYF	TRBV19	TRBJ2-3	NA	NA